This record concerns one T cell receptor (beta chain) sequence. Its antigen is not yet known. Base qualities were left out, and no much larger clone turns up one base away. This entry comes from a study of blood T cell repertoires in COVID-19 (dated by TCRdb to about 2020). Describing the broader study: Samples from collaborators originated in the United States, Italy and Spain and spanned both the acute and convalescent phases of COVID-19. The dataset comprised deeply sampled blood TCRbeta repertoires from subjects exposed to, actively infected with, or recovered from COVID-19. The material from the prospective study consisted of cDNA or gDNA derived from T cells, B-cell-depleted T cells, or PBMCs. Where HLA class I and class II types were available, the types were taken from metadata supplied by the sample provider, not from assay-based typing. Nearly every sample came with metadata listing a de-identified subject ID, COVID-19 status, age in years and sex. Samples were obtained from the ongoing ImmuneRACE study (first 160 participants) and from 1,000 to 1,500 subjects provided by 6 global collaborators. A freely available public database, intended as a resource for researchers studying the immune response to SARS-CoV-2, is where the repertoires were released.

Points the paper makes about the study in general: How much clinical and demographic metadata was included differed by source and by participant, and the metadata was provided uncurated.

Whole blood was collected in K2EDTA tubes by collaborating institutions according to the institutions' own protocols. Collaborator samples were shipped for TCRbeta analysis as frozen whole blood, isolated PBMCs, or DNA extracted from either sample type. TCRbeta CDR3 regions were amplified from genomic DNA by means of the immunoSEQ Assay, a bias-controlled multiplex PCR. Regarding the original processing steps: The number of nucleated cells in each sample was estimated from the amplification of reference gene primers within the assay. To quantify the absolute abundance of each unique TCRbeta CDR3 rearrangement, sequence reads were collapsed and filtered. For each sample, productive Simpson clonality was calculated by taking the square root of Simpson's diversity index across productive rearrangements. What TCRdb holds here is the immuneACCESS table cut down to in-frame rearrangements. Part of the clones is not present; checked against another copy, under half of the missing clones reflect an unresolved V gene, and the others are unexplained. V, J and clone size are taken as reported in that table, and D and trimming were inferred from the DNA itself. In all, the sample holds about 78,000 clones, and roughly 86% of those were seen once. Roughly 5% of the sample belongs to the ten largest clones.

The sequence was obtained from a man aged 50 to 59 with active or convalescent COVID-19. Sequenced material: peripheral blood.

DNA sequence: TGCGCCAGCAGCGCGGGACAGGAACACAATGAGCAGTTCTTC. This yields the protein CASSAGQEHNEQFF. The sequence is built from TRBV5-1 and TRBJ2-1; the central 8 bases match TRBD1. Based on the germline V gene, the CDR1 and CDR2 sequences are SGHRS and YFSETQ. V ends up 4 bases short and J 5 bases short, with an unmatched junction base count of 5. Taken from cysteine to phenylalanine, the CDR3 has 14 residues. The CDR3 DNA has 42 bases and is translated from base 1.